This T cell receptor (beta chain) is from a study of CD8 T cells in Susac syndrome. Study findings and constraints: In total CD8+ repertoires, around 17 Susac-specific public clones were detected, and CD8+ TEMRA repertoires contained several.

The V gene's germline CDR1 is MNHEY and CDR2 SVGEGT. V was shortened by 2 bases and J by 9 bases, with 20 bases between the two germline ends. This CDR3 has 16 residues. Note on this clonotype: No antigen is known for it.

RNA amounts of roughly 0.45 to 1 ug underwent reverse transcription with random hexamers. Multiplex PCR with immunoSEQ amplified the TCR beta CDR3 across 54 Vbeta and 13 Jbeta. A single record per CDR3 protein comes from TCRdb applying MiXCR to the immunoSEQ multiplex PCR reads. The sample lists 120,000 or so distinct CDR3 sequences, just under 95% occurring once. This TCR derives from a human donor with Susac syndrome. Material: CD8+ T cells from PBMCs. The chain employs TRBV6-2 or TRBV6-3 and TRBJ2-1, with D perhaps TRBD1 (6 bases). CDR3 region: CASSYLPRTVNFEQFF. Written as DNA, the CDR3 is TGTGCCAGCAGTTACCTCCCCCGGACAGTCAATTTTGAGCAGTTCTTC.